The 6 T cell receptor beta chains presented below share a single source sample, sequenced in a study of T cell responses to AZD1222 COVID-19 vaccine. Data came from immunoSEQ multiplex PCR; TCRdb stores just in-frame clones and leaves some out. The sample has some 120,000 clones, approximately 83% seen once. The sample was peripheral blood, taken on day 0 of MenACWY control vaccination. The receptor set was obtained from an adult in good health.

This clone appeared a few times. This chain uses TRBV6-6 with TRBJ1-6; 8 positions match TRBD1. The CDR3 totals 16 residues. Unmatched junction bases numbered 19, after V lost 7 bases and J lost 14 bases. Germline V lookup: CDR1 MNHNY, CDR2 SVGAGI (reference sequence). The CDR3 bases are TGTGCCAGCACATATCCCCAAGGACAGGGTGGGTGGACCCTCCACTTT. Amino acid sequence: CASTYPQGQGGWTLHF.

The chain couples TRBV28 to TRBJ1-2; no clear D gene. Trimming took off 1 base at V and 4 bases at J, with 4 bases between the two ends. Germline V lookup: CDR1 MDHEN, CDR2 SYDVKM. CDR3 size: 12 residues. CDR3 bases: TGTGCCAGCAGTTTATCCCCCTATGGCTACACCTTC. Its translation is CASSLSPYGYTF.

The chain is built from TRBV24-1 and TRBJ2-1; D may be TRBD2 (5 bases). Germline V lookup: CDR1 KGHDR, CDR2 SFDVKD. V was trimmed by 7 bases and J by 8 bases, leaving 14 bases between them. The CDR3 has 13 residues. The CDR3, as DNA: TGTGCCACCAGCCAGGCGGGCTTAGATGAGCAGTTCTTC. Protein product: CATSQAGLDEQFF.

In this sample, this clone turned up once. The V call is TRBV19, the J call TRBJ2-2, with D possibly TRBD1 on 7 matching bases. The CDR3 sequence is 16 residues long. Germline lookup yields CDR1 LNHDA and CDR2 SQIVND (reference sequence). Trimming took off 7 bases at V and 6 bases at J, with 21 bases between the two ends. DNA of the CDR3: TGTGCCAGTACCCCCAGGGGGGCCGTTTCTCCCGGGGAGCTGTTTTTT. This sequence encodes CASTPRGAVSPGELFF.

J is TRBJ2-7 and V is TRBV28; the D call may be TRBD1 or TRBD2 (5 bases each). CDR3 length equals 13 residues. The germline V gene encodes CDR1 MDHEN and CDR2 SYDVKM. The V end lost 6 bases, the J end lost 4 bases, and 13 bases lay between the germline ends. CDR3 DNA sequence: TGTGCCAGCAGCTTGGGACCCCTTTACGAGCAGTACTTC. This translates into CASSLGPLYEQYF.

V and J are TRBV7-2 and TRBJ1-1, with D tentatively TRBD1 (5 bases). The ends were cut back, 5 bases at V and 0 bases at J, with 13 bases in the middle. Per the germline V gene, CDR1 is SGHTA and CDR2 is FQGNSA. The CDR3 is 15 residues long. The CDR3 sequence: CASSHGAFLNTEAFF. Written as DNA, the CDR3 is TGTGCCAGCAGCCACGGGGCGTTTCTGAACACTGAAGCTTTCTTT.